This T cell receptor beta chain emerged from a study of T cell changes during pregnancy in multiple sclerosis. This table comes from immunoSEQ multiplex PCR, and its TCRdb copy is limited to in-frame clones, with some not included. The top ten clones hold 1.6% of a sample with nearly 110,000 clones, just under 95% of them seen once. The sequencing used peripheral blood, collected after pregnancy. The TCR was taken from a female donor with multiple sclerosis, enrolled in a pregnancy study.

The CDR3 DNA follows: TGTGCCAGCAGCTTGACAGGGGGTTTCCCCTACGAGCAGTACTTC. Amino acids: CASSLTGGFPYEQYF. The chain links TRBV7-6 to TRBJ2-7; TRBD1 aligns across 9 bases. The CDR3 is 15 amino acids. The V gene end was trimmed by 3 bases and the J gene end by 2 bases; junction bases not matched to a gene: 5. Per germline, CDR1 SGHVS and CDR2 FNYEAQ.